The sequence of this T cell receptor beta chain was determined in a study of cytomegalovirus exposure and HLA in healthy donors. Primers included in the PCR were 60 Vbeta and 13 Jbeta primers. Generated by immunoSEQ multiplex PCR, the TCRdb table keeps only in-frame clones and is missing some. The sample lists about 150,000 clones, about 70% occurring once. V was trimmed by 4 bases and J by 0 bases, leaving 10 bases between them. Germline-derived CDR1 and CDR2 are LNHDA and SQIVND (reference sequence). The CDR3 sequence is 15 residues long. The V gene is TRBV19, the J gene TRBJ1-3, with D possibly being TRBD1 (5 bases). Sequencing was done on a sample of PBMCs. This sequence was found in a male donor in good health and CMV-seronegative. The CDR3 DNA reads TGTGCCAGTAGTAGAAAGGGGATCTCTGGAAACACCATATATTTT. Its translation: CASSRKGISGNTIYF. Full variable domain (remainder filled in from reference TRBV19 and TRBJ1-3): DGGITQSPKYLFRKEGQNVTLSCEQNLNHDAMYWYRQDPGQGLRLIYYSQIVNDFQKGDIAEGYSVSREKKESFPLTVTSAQKNPTAFYLCASSRKGISGNTIYFGEGSWLTVV.